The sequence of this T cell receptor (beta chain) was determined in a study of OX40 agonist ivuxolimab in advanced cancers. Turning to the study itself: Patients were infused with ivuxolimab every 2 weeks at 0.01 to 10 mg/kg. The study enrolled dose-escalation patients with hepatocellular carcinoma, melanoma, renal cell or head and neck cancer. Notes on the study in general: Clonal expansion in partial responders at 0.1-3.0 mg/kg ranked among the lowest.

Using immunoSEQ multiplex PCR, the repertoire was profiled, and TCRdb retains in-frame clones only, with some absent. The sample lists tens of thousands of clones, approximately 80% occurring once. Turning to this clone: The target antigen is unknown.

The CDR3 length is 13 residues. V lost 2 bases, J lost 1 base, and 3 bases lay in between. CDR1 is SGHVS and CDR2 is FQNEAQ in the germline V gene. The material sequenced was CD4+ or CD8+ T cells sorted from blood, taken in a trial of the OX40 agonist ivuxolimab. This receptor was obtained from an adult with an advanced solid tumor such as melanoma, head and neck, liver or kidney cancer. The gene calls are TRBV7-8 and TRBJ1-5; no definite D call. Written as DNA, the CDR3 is TGTGCCAGCAGCTTAACGAGCAATCAGCCCCAGCATTTT. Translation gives CASSLTSNQPQHF.